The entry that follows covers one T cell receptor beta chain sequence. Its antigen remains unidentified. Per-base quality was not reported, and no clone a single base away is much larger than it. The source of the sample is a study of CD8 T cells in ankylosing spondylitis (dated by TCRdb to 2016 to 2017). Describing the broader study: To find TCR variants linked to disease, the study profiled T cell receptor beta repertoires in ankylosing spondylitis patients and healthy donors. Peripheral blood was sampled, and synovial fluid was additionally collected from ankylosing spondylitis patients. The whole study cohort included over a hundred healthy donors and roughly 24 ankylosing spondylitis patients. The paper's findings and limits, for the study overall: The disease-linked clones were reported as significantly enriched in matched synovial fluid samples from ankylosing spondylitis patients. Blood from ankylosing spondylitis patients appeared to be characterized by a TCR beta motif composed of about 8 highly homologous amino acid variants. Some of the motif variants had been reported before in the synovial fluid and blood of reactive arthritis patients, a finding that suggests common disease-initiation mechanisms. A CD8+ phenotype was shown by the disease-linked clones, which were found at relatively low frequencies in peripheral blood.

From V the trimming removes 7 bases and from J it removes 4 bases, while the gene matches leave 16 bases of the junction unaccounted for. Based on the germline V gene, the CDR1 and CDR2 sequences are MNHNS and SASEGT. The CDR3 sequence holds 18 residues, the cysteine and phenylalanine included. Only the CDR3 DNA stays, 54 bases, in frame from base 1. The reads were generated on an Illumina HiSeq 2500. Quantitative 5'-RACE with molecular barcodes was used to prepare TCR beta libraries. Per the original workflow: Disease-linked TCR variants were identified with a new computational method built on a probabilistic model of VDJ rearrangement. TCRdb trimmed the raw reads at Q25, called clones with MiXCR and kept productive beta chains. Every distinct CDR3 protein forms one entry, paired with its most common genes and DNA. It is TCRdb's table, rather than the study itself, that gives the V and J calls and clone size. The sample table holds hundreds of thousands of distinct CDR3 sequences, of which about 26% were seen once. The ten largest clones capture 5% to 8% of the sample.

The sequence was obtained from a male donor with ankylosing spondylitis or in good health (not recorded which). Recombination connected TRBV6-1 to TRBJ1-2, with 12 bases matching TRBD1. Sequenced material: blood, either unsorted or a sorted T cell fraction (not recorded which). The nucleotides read TGTGCCAGCACCCACCGAGGGGACAGGGGGCGTGTAGGCTATGGCTACACCTTC. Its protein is CASTHRGDRGRVGYGYTF.